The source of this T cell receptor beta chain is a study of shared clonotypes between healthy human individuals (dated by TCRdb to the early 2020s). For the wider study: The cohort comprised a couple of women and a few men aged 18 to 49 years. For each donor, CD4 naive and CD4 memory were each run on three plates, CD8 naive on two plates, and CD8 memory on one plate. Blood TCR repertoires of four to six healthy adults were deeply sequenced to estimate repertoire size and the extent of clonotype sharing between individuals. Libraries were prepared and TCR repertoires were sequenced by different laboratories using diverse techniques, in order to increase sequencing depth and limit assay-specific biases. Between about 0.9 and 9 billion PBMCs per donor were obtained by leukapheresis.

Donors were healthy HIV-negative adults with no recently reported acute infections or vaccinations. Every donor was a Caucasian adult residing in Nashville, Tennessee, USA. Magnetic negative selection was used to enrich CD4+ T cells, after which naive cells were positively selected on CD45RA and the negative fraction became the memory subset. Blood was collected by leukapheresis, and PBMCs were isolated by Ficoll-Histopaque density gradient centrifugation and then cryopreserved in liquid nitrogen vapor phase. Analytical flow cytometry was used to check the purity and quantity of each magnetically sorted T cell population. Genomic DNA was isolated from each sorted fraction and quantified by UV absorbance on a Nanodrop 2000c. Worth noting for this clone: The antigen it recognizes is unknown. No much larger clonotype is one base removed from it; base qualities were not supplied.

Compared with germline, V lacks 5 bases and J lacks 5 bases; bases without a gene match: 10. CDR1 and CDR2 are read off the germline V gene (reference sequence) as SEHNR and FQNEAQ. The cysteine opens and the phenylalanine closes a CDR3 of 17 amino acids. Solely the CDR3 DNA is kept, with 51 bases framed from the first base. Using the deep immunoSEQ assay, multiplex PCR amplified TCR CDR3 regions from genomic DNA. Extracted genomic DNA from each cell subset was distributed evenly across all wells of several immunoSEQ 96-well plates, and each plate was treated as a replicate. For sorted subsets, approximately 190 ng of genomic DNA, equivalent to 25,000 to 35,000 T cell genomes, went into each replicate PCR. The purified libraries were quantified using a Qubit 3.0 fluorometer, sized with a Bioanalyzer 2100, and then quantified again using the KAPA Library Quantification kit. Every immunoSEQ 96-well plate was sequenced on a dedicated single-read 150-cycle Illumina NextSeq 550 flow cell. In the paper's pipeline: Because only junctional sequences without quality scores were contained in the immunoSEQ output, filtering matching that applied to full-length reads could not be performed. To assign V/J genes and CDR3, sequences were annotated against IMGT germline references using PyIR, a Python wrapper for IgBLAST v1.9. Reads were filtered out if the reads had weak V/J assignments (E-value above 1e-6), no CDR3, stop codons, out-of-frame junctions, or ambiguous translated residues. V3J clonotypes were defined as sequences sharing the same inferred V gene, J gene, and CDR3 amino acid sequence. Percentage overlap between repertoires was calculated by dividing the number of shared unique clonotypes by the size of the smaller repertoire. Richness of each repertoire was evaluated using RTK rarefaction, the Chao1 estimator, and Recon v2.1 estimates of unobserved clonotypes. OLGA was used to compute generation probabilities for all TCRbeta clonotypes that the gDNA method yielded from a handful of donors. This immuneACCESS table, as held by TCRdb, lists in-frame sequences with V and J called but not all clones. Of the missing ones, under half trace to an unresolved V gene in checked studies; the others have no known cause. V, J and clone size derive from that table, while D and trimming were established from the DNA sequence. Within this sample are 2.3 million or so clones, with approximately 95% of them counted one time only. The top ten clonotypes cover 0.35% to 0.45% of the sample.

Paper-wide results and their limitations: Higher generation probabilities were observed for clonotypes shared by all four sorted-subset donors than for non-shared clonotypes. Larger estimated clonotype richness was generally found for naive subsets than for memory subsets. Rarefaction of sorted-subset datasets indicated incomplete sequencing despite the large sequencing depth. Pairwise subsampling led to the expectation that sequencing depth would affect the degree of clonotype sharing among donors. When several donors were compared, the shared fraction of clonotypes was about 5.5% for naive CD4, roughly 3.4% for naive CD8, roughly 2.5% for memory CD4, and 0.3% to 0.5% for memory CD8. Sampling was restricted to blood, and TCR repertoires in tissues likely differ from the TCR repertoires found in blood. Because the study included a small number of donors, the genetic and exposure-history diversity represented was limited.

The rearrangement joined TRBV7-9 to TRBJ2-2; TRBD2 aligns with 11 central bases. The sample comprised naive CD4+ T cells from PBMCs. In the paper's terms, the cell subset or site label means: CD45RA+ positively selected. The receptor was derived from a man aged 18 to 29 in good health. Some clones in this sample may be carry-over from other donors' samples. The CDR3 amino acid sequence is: CASSRQASSGRTGELFF. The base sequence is TGTGCCAGCAGCCGACAAGCCTCTAGCGGGAGGACCGGGGAGCTGTTTTTT.